The following is a TCR beta chain sequence with its context. This entry is derived from a study of blood T cell repertoires in COVID-19. Sequencing was performed with immunoSEQ multiplex PCR; in TCRdb, only in-frame clones are kept and a portion is missing. Of about 49,000 clones listed, around 87% are singletons. This CDR3 region has 13 residues. Germline CDR1 and CDR2: SGHNT and YENEEA. The trim removed 4 bases at V and 8 bases at J, leaving 3 bases unmatched. The chain employs TRBV11-3 and TRBJ2-3; 10 nucleotides align to TRBD1. The sequencing sample was made of peripheral blood. This clonotype was sampled from a woman of 80 years or more with COVID-19, enrolled during active disease. CDR3 residues: CASSSGQGPTQYF. CDR3 bases: TGTGCCAGCAGCTCGGGACAGGGGCCTACGCAGTATTTT.